Below, one T cell receptor beta chain is given with its context. Its antigen is still unknown. This sample stems from a study of T cell responses to AZD1222 COVID-19 vaccine. Overall study: Timing groups of about 4 and about 12 weeks for second doses were pooled.

Libraries were prepared by immunoSEQ multiplex PCR; TCRdb keeps only in-frame clonotypes and omits some of them. The table has approximately 110,000 clones, about 90% seen once. The CDR3 totals 15 residues. The V segment lost 1 base and the J segment 5 bases; nucleotides outside the gene matches: 4. The germline gives CDR1 SGHNT, CDR2 YYREEE (reference sequence). Study-wide results and limits: In the spike-specific TCR repertoire, nearly half reportedly target unmutated variant regions. Every sample of the repertoires postdated the peak T cell response.

The rearrangement uses TRBV5-4 and TRBJ2-5; the match to TRBD2 covers 11 bases. Here the sequenced sample was peripheral blood, taken on day 0 of AZD1222 vaccination. This clonotype originated in an adult in good health. In nucleotides, the CDR3 is TGTGCCAGCAGCTTGAGACTAGCGGGGTCGGAGACCCAGTACTTC. It specifies CASSLRLAGSETQYF.